This TCR beta chain is from a study of Graves' ophthalmopathy and Graves' hyperthyroidism. Beta-chain TCR CDR3 regions were amplified from RNA transcripts. Investigators did first-round RT-PCR with HTBI primers, then second-round multiplex PCR. TCRdb redid the calling of the multiplex PCR reads with MiXCR, one entry per CDR3 protein. This table has about 1.1 million distinct CDR3 sequences, roughly 35% appearing once. The CDR3 is made up of 16 amino acids. CDR1 is LGHNA and CDR2 is YSLEER in the germline V gene. V lost 4 bases to trimming and J lost 7 bases, with 17 bases between them. This clonotype turned up a few times.

The chain recombines TRBV4-3 with TRBJ1-6; weak D call: TRBD1 (6 bases). The sequenced sample was peripheral blood or thyroid tissue (not recorded which). The TCR was taken from an adult man with Graves' hyperthyroidism. The CDR3 region has the DNA TGCGCCAGCAGCCGATACAGGGATTTATCGAATTCACCCCTCCACTTT. Translation gives CASSRYRDLSNSPLHF.